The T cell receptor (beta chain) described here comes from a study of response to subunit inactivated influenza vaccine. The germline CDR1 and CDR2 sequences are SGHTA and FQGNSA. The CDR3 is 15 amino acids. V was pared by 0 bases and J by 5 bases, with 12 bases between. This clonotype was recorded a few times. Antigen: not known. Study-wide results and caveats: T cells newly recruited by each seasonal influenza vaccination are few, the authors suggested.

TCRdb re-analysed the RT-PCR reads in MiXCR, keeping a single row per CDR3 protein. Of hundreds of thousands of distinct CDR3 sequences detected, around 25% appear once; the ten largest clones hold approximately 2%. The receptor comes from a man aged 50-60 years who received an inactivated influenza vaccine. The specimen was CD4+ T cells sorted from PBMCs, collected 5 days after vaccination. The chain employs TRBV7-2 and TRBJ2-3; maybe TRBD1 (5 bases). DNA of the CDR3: TGTGCCAGCAGCTTAGCCGTAGGGGTGGGAGATACGCAGTATTTT. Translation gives CASSLAVGVGDTQYF.